This T cell receptor (beta chain) is drawn from a study of OX40 agonist ivuxolimab in advanced cancers. Background on the whole study: Ivuxolimab was an agonistic, fully human IgG2 monoclonal antibody directed against OX40 (CD134), a costimulatory receptor. Intravenous ivuxolimab was administered to patients every 2 weeks at six dose levels: 0.01, 0.1, 0.3, 1.5, 3 and 10 mg/kg. Among the approximately 54 dose-escalation patients, 19 had hepatocellular carcinoma, some 15 melanoma, 9 renal cell carcinoma and 9 head and neck cancer. In the dose-escalation cohort, 65% to 85% of patients were male, and the mean age was around 65 years with a range of about 20 to 80. Patients were allowed to have had prior anti-PD-1, anti-PD-L1 or anti-CTLA-4 therapy, and 40% to 45% of the dose-escalation patients had been treated with checkpoint inhibitors. Partial responses occurred in three dose-escalation patients: two with cutaneous melanoma and one with hepatocellular carcinoma. The purpose of peripheral TCRbeta sequencing was to test whether ivuxolimab changed TCR sequence diversity and led to clonal T-cell expansion. The monotherapy dose-escalation portion (N of about 50 patients) of the phase I ivuxolimab trial is reported in the paper. General findings and caveats noted by the study authors: Antigen specificity was not determined for the clonally expanded peripheral T cells. Low levels of normalized T-cell clonal expansion were also shown by some nonresponding patients. After ivuxolimab, more expanded clones were found on average in CD8+ T cells than in CD4+ T cells. At doses of 0.1 to 3.0 mg/kg, clonal expansion of both CD4+ and CD8+ T cells in blood was seen between baseline and week 6. Partial responders in the 0.1-3.0 mg/kg groups had among the lowest normalized peripheral clonal expansion, especially among CD8+ T cells.

Points on this clone: It lacks a known antigen. The record has no base qualities; no much larger clone is one base away.

Genomic DNA was isolated from the sorted cells so that the TCRbeta CDR3 region could be sequenced. The immunoSEQ Assay was used to sequence the TCRbeta CDR3 regions. TCRdb took this table from immuneACCESS and kept in-frame rearrangements with V and J called. Such tables lack part of the clones; where checked against another copy, unresolved V genes explain under half of the gap, and the rest is unexplained. For this sample the table gives 95,000 to 100,000 clones, of which 70% to 85% were detected only once. Around 1.6% of the sample is taken by the ten largest. Patients with autoimmune disease history or receiving systemic immunosuppression were excluded from the trial. Peripheral blood for TCR sequencing was drawn from every dose cohort at baseline, at cycle 4 day 1 and at cycle 7 day 1. Samples were obtained from an open-label, multicenter, first-in-human phase I dose-escalation trial of ivuxolimab. The trial enrolled adults with locally advanced or metastatic head and neck squamous cell, hepatocellular, melanoma or renal cell carcinoma. Before TCR sequencing, CD4+ T cells and CD8+ T cells from peripheral blood were sorted into separate populations.

According to the germline V gene (reference sequence), CDR1 reads MNHEY and CDR2 reads SMNVEV. There are 14 amino acids in the CDR3, from cysteine to phenylalanine inclusive. Only the CDR3 DNA stays, 42 bases, in frame from base 1. V is pared back by 3 bases and J by 0 bases, with 6 bases lying between the germline termini. This specimen consisted of CD4+ or CD8+ T cells sorted from blood, obtained in a trial of the OX40 agonist ivuxolimab. Rearrangement joined TRBV27 to TRBJ1-5; too little of a D gene remains to name it. The TCR comes from an adult with an advanced solid tumor such as melanoma, head and neck, liver or kidney cancer. The CDR3 sequence is CASSFGYSNQPQHF. Read as DNA, the sequence is TGTGCCAGCAGTTTTGGGTATAGCAATCAGCCCCAGCATTTT.